Below, one TCR beta chain is given with its context. The target antigen is unknown. Assay used: immunoSEQ multiplex PCR; TCRdb lists only in-frame clones, some missing. The sample includes fewer than 7,500 clones, roughly 93% seen only once; the top ten take under 2%. The source of the sample is a study of lymphopenia after photon versus proton radiotherapy. Study findings and constraints: Authors raise, but do not show, better survival with proton therapy. Proton therapy kept repertoires fairly stable, unlike photons, which gained effector/memory cells.

This CDR3 region has 14 residues. V shed 8 bases and J 4 bases; nucleotides not matched to a gene: 10. CDR1 SNHLY and CDR2 FYNNEI come from the germline V gene. The chain employs TRBV2 and TRBJ2-5; TRBD1 agrees at 7 bases. The TCR originated in a woman in her forties or fifties with cholangiocarcinoma. Sequencing used peripheral blood, obtained from a patient treated with photon-based radiotherapy. In DNA form, the CDR3 reads TGTGCCAGCTCCGAGAGACAGGGACGAGAGACCCAGTACTTC. This gives the protein CASSERQGRETQYF.